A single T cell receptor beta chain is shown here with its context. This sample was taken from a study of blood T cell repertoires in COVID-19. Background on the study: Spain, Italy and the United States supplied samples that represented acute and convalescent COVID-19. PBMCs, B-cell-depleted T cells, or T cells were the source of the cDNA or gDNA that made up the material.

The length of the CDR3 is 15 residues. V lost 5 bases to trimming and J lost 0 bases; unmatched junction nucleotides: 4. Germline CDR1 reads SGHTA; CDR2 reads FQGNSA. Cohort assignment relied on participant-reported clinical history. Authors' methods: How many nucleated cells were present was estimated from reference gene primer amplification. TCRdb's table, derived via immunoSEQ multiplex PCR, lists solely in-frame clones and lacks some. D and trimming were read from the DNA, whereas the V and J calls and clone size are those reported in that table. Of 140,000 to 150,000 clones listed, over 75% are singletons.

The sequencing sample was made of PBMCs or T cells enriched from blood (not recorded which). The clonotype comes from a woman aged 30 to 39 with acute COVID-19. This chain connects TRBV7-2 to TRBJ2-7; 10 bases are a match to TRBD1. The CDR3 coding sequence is TGTGCCAGCAGCACCCGGACAGGGGGCTCCTACGAGCAGTACTTC. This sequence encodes CASSTRTGGSYEQYF.